This T cell receptor beta chain was captured by sequencing in a study of shared clonotypes between healthy human individuals (dated by TCRdb to 2018 to 2021). In terms of the full investigation: A couple of women and a few men aged 18 to 49 years were included in the cohort. For each donor, CD4 naive and CD4 memory were each given three plates, CD8 naive was given two plates, and CD8 memory was given one plate. To estimate repertoire size and how much clonotype sharing occurs between individuals, the study deeply sequenced the blood TCR repertoires of several healthy adults. Libraries were prepared and TCR repertoires were sequenced by different laboratories using diverse techniques, in order to increase sequencing depth and limit assay-specific biases. Each donor's leukapheresis produced roughly between about 0.9 and 9.5 billion PBMCs. The research as a whole found: The small number of donors limited the genetic and exposure-history diversity represented. Compared with non-shared clonotypes, clonotypes shared by all four sorted-subset donors had higher generation probabilities. When a few donors were compared, the shared fraction of clonotypes was about 5% for naive CD4, 3.5% for naive CD8, roughly 2.3% for memory CD4, and 0.35% to 0.4% for memory CD8. Naive subsets generally had larger estimated clonotype richness than memory subsets did. Only blood was sampled, and tissue TCR repertoires likely differ from those in blood. Pairwise subsampling indicated that sequencing depth was expected to affect the degree of clonotype sharing among donors. Rarefaction of sorted-subset datasets indicated incomplete sequencing despite the large sequencing depth.

Using the deep immunoSEQ assay, TCR CDR3 regions were amplified from genomic DNA by multiplex PCR. Extracted genomic DNA from each cell subset was distributed evenly across all wells of several immunoSEQ 96-well plates, and each plate was treated as a replicate. For sorted subsets, each replicate PCR was loaded with around 200 ng genomic DNA, equivalent to some 31,000 T cell genomes. Purified libraries were measured with a Qubit 3.0 fluorometer, size-checked on a Bioanalyzer 2100, and measured again with the KAPA Library Quantification kit. Every immunoSEQ 96-well plate was sequenced on a dedicated single-read 150-cycle Illumina NextSeq 550 flow cell. In the source study's methods: Because the immunoSEQ output included only junctional sequences and no quality scores, the filtering could not be the same as the filtering used for full-length reads. To assign V/J genes and CDR3, sequences were annotated against IMGT germline references using PyIR, a Python wrapper for IgBLAST v1.9. Reads were removed for weak V/J assignments (E-value above 1e-6), missing CDR3, stop codons, out-of-frame junctions, or ambiguous translated residues. V3J clonotypes were defined as sequences sharing an identical inferred V gene, J gene, and CDR3 amino acid sequence. Percentage overlap between repertoires was calculated by dividing the number of shared unique clonotypes by the size of the smaller repertoire. Richness of each repertoire was evaluated using RTK rarefaction, the Chao1 estimator, and Recon v2.1 estimates of unobserved clonotypes. OLGA was used to compute generation probabilities for all TCRbeta clonotypes that the gDNA method yielded from a handful of donors. Not all clones reach the TCRdb copy of this immuneACCESS table, which keeps in-frame sequences only. Checked studies attribute under half of the gap to unresolved V genes and leave the rest unexplained. V, J and clone size derive from that table, while D and trimming were established from the DNA sequence. Present in this sample are roughly 2.5 million clones, more than 90% of which were seen just once. The ten largest clones capture 0.14% of the sample.

A note on this clone: Its recognized antigen is unknown. No base quality information exists; no much larger clone differs at one position.

Donors were healthy HIV-negative adults with no recently reported acute infections or vaccinations. All donors were Caucasian adults living in Nashville, Tennessee, USA. CD4+ T cells were enriched by magnetic negative selection; naive cells were then positively selected on CD45RA, and the negative fraction formed the memory subset. Blood was obtained by leukapheresis, after which PBMCs were separated by Ficoll-Histopaque density gradient centrifugation and cryopreserved in liquid nitrogen vapor phase. Purity and quantity of every magnetically sorted T cell population were checked by analytical flow cytometry. From each sorted fraction, genomic DNA was isolated and quantified by UV absorbance on a Nanodrop 2000c. The sequenced sample was naive CD4+ T cells sorted from blood. The cell subset or site label, read with the paper, signifies: CD45RA+ positively selected. The receptor was isolated from a man aged 18-30 years in good health.

The sequenced DNA is TGTGCCAGCAGTCGTGGGACCGCTCTAAATGAAAAACTGTTTTTT. This sequence encodes CASSRGTALNEKLFF. The receptor chain draws on TRBV27 and TRBJ1-4, and perhaps TRBD1 as D gene, on 5 matching bases. CDR1 and CDR2 (MNHEY, SMNVEV) derive from the germline V gene (reference sequence). The CDR3 has 15 amino acids, counting the end cysteine and phenylalanine. Of the read, only the CDR3 DNA is kept; its 45 bases are in frame from base 1. Relative to germline, V is 5 bases shorter and J is 5 bases shorter, with 15 bases between their ends.